This TCR beta chain was recovered during a study of T-cell reconstitution after alpha-beta-depleted transplantation in children. Molecular barcoding with unique molecular identifiers was used for the TCRbeta library. TCRdb fed the PCR reads into MiXCR, producing one record per CDR3 protein. The sample gives 190,000 or so distinct CDR3 sequences, about 6.4% of which show up once; about 3% is in the top ten. CDR1 and CDR2 from the germline V gene are ENHRY and SYGVKD. The CDR3 is 17 amino acids. V lost 3 bases, J lost 4 bases, and 19 bases lay in between. This clonotype was picked up many times. The chain couples TRBV10-3 to TRBJ1-3, with D possibly being TRBD1 (5 bases). The specimen comprised PBMCs from the stem cell graft donor, sampled from the stem cell graft. The TCR was taken from a human donor who donated a stem cell graft to a child with Wiskott-Aldrich syndrome. The CDR3 coding sequence is TGTGCCATCAGTGACCCTAAGACAGACGTCTCAGGAAACACCATATATTTT. As protein: CAISDPKTDVSGNTIYF.